This TCR beta chain was sequenced for a study of T cell responses to AZD1222 COVID-19 vaccine. Study-wide results and limits: Clonal diversity was possibly underestimated, and the donors were mostly white British, with more females.

The data were produced by immunoSEQ multiplex PCR, yet TCRdb's version contains in-frame clones alone and is incomplete. This sample carries 200,000 to 250,000 clones, around 93% of them seen once, and the ten largest clones take approximately 1%. About this clone: The antigen is undetermined.

The sequences come from peripheral blood, collected on day 0 of MenACWY control vaccination. The sequence was obtained from an adult in good health.

In DNA form, the CDR3 reads TGTGCCAGCAGTGAAGCCGGCCGCATGGCTTTCTTT. Its protein product is CASSEAGRMAFF. The rearrangement uses TRBV6-1 and TRBJ1-1; no clear D. From germline, CDR1 is MNHNS and CDR2 SASEGT. The V and J ends lost 0 bases and 11 bases respectively, with 10 bases between them. The CDR3 extends over 12 amino acids.